Listed below are T cell receptor beta chains from one sample, sequenced in a study of T cell responses to AZD1222 COVID-19 vaccine. This table comes from immunoSEQ multiplex PCR, and its TCRdb copy is limited to in-frame clones, with some not included. This sample has more than 100,000 clones, with about 88% found just once. This specimen consisted of peripheral blood, obtained on day 0 of AZD1222 vaccination. The receptors come from an adult in good health. CDR3s include the opening cysteine and the closing phenylalanine or tryptophan. A D gene is named only where the DNA matches it firmly. Only part of the rows carry a size: once, few, many, or a class if the clone is expanded.

CASSERGSSYEQYF	TGTGCCAGTAGTGAGCGGGGGAGCTCCTACGAGCAGTACTTC	TRBV19	-	TRBJ2-7	TRBD2
CASSVLIDYNEQFF	TGTGCCAGCAGCGTCCTCATCGACTACAATGAGCAGTTCTTC	TRBV9	-	TRBJ2-1	-
CASSIAGAQPQHF	TGTGCCAGTAGTATTGCAGGGGCTCAGCCCCAGCATTTT	TRBV19	-	TRBJ1-5	-
CASSDSRGGLPYEQYF	TGTGCCAGCAGCGACTCACGGGGGGGGCTCCCTTACGAGCAGTACTTC	TRBV27	-	TRBJ2-7	TRBD2
CASSLAGGGHGTDTQYF	TGTGCCAGCAGCTTGGCCGGGGGGGGCCATGGCACAGATACGCAGTATTTT	TRBV5-4	few	TRBJ2-3	TRBD2
CASNTFGRVYGYTF	TGTGCCAGCAACACCTTCGGGAGGGTATATGGCTACACCTTC	TRBV5-8	-	TRBJ1-2	-
CTSSPFTEAFF	TGCACCAGCAGCCCTTTCACTGAAGCTTTCTTT	TRBV1	-	TRBJ1-1	-
CASRQLAGVADTQYF	TGCGCCAGCAGACAACTAGCGGGGGTTGCAGATACGCAGTATTTT	TRBV5-1	-	TRBJ2-3	TRBD2
CATSDRTSGFNEQFF	TGTGCCACCAGTGATCGGACTAGCGGCTTCAATGAGCAGTTCTTC	TRBV24-1	-	TRBJ2-1	TRBD2
CASSQGLATYNEQFF	TGTGCCAGCAGCCAGGGACTAGCTACCTACAATGAGCAGTTCTTC	TRBV7-6	-	TRBJ2-1	TRBD2
CASSDKSGSSYNEQFF	TGTGCCAGCAGTGATAAATCGGGGAGCTCCTACAATGAGCAGTTCTTC	TRBV6-1	once	TRBJ2-1	-
CASSTSLGAEAFF	TGTGCCAGTAGTACCTCGCTGGGGGCTGAAGCTTTCTTT	TRBV19	-	TRBJ1-1	-
CASSEAQQGLLSNQPQHF	TGTGCCAGCAGTGAGGCCCAACAGGGGCTCCTTAGCAATCAGCCCCAGCATTTT	TRBV6-1	-	TRBJ1-5	TRBD1
CASSRGIWTGAYEQYF	TGTGCCAGTAGTAGAGGAATTTGGACAGGGGCCTACGAGCAGTACTTC	TRBV19	-	TRBJ2-7	TRBD1
CASSLRAKGGGTEAFF	TGCGCCAGCAGCTTGCGGGCCAAAGGCGGGGGCACTGAAGCTTTCTTT	TRBV5-1	-	TRBJ1-1	-
CASSLWGLTYGYTF	TGTGCCAGCAGCTTATGGGGACTTACCTATGGCTACACCTTC	TRBV13	-	TRBJ1-2	-
CASSLKVGQPQHF	TGTGCCAGCAGCCTGAAGGTTGGGCAGCCCCAGCATTTT	TRBV3-1/TRBV3-2	-	TRBJ1-5	-
CASSLSTDTQYF	TGTGCCAGCAGCTTAAGCACAGATACGCAGTATTTT	TRBV5-4	-	TRBJ2-3	-
CASSSTTSGEQYF	TGTGCCAGCAGCTCGACTACGTCTGGAGAGCAGTACTTC	TRBV7-2	few	TRBJ2-7	-
CASSPWDLTYEQYF	TGTGCCAGCTCACCCTGGGATCTAACCTACGAGCAGTACTTC	TRBV18	-	TRBJ2-7	-
CASQGLSRNEKLFF	TGTGCCAGTCAAGGCCTGAGCCGAAATGAAAAACTGTTTTTT	TRBV28	-	TRBJ1-4	-
CASSYRVTTGELFF	TGTGCCAGCAGTTACAGGGTAACCACCGGGGAGCTGTTTTTT	TRBV7-6	once	TRBJ2-2	-
CASSLLPGKLFF	TGTGCCAGCAGCTTGTTACCCGGAAAACTGTTTTTT	TRBV5-6	once	TRBJ1-4	-
CASSQGWGLGTEAFF	TGTGCCAGCAGCCAAGGTTGGGGGTTGGGGACTGAAGCTTTCTTT	TRBV3-1/TRBV3-2	-	TRBJ1-1	-
CASRTGTGGYQPQHF	TGTGCCAGTAGAACCGGGACAGGGGGCTATCAGCCCCAGCATTTT	TRBV19	-	TRBJ1-5	TRBD1
CASSSSLTQGDTGELFF	TGTGCCAGCAGCTCTTCCCTGACCCAGGGTGACACCGGGGAGCTGTTTTTT	TRBV13	-	TRBJ2-2	-
CASSVQRLAGGTDTQYF	TGTGCCAGCAGCGTACAGAGATTAGCGGGAGGGACAGATACGCAGTATTTT	TRBV9	-	TRBJ2-3	TRBD2
CASSPGLAGDTQYF	TGCGCCAGCAGCCCGGGACTAGCGGGAGATACGCAGTATTTT	TRBV5-1	once	TRBJ2-3	TRBD2
CATSERSNQPQHF	TGTGCCACCAGTGAAAGGAGCAATCAGCCCCAGCATTTT	TRBV24-1	-	TRBJ1-5	-
CAWSVGGTYGYTF	TGTGCCTGGAGTGTCGGGGGTACCTATGGCTACACCTTC	TRBV30	-	TRBJ1-2	-
CASNAGGGNEQFF	TGCGCCAGCAATGCTGGTGGAGGGAATGAGCAGTTCTTC	TRBV5-1	-	TRBJ2-1	-
CASSLDRGVDTQYF	TGCGCCAGCAGCTTGGACAGGGGTGTAGATACGCAGTATTTT	TRBV5-1	once	TRBJ2-3	TRBD1
CASSSLVQPQPDDEQFF	TGTGCCAGCAGCTCCCTGGTCCAGCCCCAGCCGGACGATGAGCAGTTCTTC	TRBV7-8	-	TRBJ2-1	-
CASSLGDQPQHF	TGTGCCAGCAGCCTCGGCGATCAGCCCCAGCATTTT	TRBV7-9	-	TRBJ1-5	-
CASSLGPGESYEQYF	TGTGCCAGCAGTTTAGGCCCAGGGGAGTCGTACGAGCAGTACTTC	TRBV6-5	-	TRBJ2-7	-
CASSQRTHQETQYF	TGTGCCAGCAGTCAAAGAACGCATCAAGAGACCCAGTACTTC	TRBV11-3	-	TRBJ2-5	-
CASRKTSGWEQFF	TGTGCCAGCAGGAAAACTAGCGGTTGGGAGCAGTTCTTC	TRBV12-3/TRBV12-4	few	TRBJ2-1	TRBD2
CASSRAASEQYF	TGTGCCAGCAGTAGGGCTGCTTCCGAGCAGTACTTC	TRBV28	few	TRBJ2-7	-
CASSPRDVEETGNTIYF	TGTGCCAGCAGCCCCAGGGACGTTGAAGAGACTGGAAACACCATATATTTT	TRBV7-9	-	TRBJ1-3	-
CASNRDRGMGSYEQYF	TGTGCCAGCAACCGGGACAGGGGAATGGGCTCCTACGAGCAGTACTTC	TRBV21-1	-	TRBJ2-7	-
CASSQVSGRNYEQYF	TGCGCCAGCAGCCAAGTTAGCGGGAGGAACTACGAGCAGTACTTC	TRBV4-1	-	TRBJ2-7	TRBD2
CASSMTVSTDTQYF	TGTGCCAGTAGTATGACGGTTAGCACAGATACGCAGTATTTT	TRBV19	-	TRBJ2-3	-
CASSQDAGSRDSPLHF	TGTGCCAGCAGCCAAGATGCCGGGAGTAGGGATTCACCCCTCCACTTT	TRBV4-2	-	TRBJ1-6	-
CASSPYPGQGSTEAFF	TGCGCCAGCAGCCCCTATCCGGGACAGGGAAGCACTGAAGCTTTCTTT	TRBV4-1	-	TRBJ1-1	TRBD1
CASTRLAGDNEQFF	TGTGCCAGCACCCGACTAGCGGGGGACAATGAGCAGTTCTTC	TRBV16	-	TRBJ2-1	TRBD2
CASRPPGRGLNSPLHF	TGTGCCAGCAGACCCCCCGGGAGGGGGCTTAATTCACCCCTCCACTTT	TRBV2	-	TRBJ1-6	TRBD1
CASSLDGPRKETQYF	TGCGCCAGCAGCTTAGACGGGCCCAGGAAAGAGACCCAGTACTTC	TRBV5-1	-	TRBJ2-5	-
CAWRFGLPGSYEQYF	TGTGCCTGGAGGTTCGGACTCCCCGGGTCCTACGAGCAGTACTTC	TRBV30	-	TRBJ2-7	-